This entry describes one TCR beta chain. The TEMRA cells underwent FACS enrichment, while the CD8+ and CD4+ T cells underwent negative isolation. Random hexamers served to reverse transcribe roughly 0.45 to 1 ug RNA. MiXCR, run by TCRdb on the immunoSEQ multiplex PCR reads, gives a single entry per CDR3 protein. In the table there are some 120,000 distinct CDR3 sequences, 94% of which are singletons. The data were taken from a study of CD8 T cells in Susac syndrome. The sequenced sample consisted of CD4+ T cells from PBMCs. This clonotype originated in a human donor in good health.

CDR3 DNA sequence: TGTGCCAGCAGCCAAGAGGGGACAACAGATACGCAGTATTTT. Residues: CASSQEGTTDTQYF. The rearrangement uses TRBV3-1 and TRBJ2-3; possibly TRBD1 for D (6 bases). Germline assignment: CDR1 LGHDT and CDR2 YNNKEL (reference sequence). This CDR3 has 14 residues. Between the trimmed V and J ends, which lost 0 bases and 3 bases, there was a span of 7 bases.